A single T cell receptor (beta chain) is shown here with its context. This entry belongs to a study of blood T cell repertoires in COVID-19. Looking at the study overall: T cells, B-cell-depleted T cells, or PBMCs supplied cDNA or gDNA.

The study drew participants aged about 18 to 90 years from approximately 25 US areas. The recovered donors of Cohort 3 showed two negative PCRs, clearance, or symptom resolution. Method: immunoSEQ multiplex PCR; TCRdb's copy keeps in-frame clones and lacks some. The sample has about 200,000 clones; 85% are singletons. Trimming stripped 1 base from V and 6 bases from J, with 6 bases between. The CDR3 is 11 amino acids. Looked up from germline, CDR1 is DFQATT and CDR2 is SNEGSKA (reference sequence). This chain links TRBV20-1 with TRBJ1-2; possibly TRBD1 for D (5 bases). The sample consisted of PBMCs or T cells enriched from blood (not recorded which). This clonotype originated in a man aged 35 to 55 who had recovered from COVID-19. CDR3 sequence (DNA): TGCAGTGCTAGAGGGGGCGATGGCTACACCTTC. Protein: CSARGGDGYTF.